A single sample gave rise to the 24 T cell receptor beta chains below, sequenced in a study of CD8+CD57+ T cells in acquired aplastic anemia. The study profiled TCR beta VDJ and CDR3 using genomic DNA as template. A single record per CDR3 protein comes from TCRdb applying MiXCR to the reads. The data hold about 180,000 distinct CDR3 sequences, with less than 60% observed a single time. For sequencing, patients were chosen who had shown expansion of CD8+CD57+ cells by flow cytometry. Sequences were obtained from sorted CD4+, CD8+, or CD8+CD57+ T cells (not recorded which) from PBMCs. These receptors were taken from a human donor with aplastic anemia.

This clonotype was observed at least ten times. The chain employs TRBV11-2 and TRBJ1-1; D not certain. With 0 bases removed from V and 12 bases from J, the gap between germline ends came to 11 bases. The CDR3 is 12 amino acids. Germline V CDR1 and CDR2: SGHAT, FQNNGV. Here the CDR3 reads CASSLEVRRPFF. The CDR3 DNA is TGTGCCAGCAGCTTAGAAGTCAGAAGGCCTTTCTTT.

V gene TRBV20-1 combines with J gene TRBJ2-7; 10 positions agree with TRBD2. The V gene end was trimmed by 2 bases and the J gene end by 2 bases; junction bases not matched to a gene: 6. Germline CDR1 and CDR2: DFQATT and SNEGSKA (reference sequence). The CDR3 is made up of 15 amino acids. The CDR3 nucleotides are TGCAGTGCTAGACAGCGGGAGGGCCCTCCCTACGAGCAGTACTTC. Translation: CSARQREGPPYEQYF.

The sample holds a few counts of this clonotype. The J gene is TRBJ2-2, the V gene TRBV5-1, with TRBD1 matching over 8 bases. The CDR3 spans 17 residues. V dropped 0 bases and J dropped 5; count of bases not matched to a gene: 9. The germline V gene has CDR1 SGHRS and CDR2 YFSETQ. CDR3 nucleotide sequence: TGCGCCAGCAGCTTGGCCAGGGGGCAGCCGGAGACCGGGGAGCTGTTTTTT. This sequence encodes CASSLARGQPETGELFF.

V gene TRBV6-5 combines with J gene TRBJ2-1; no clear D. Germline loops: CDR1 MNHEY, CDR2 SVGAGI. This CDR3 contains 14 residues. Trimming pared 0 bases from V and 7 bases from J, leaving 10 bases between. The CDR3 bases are TGTGCCAGCAGTTACTCCAGCTTGGGGAATGAGCAGTTCTTC. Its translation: CASSYSSLGNEQFF.

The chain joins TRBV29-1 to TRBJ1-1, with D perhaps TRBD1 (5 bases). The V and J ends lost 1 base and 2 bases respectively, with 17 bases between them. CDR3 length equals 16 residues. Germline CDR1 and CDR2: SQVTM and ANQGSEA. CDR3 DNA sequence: TGCAGCGTTGAAGGCGGGCGGGCGACAGACAACACTGAAGCTTTCTTT. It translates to CSVEGGRATDNTEAFF.

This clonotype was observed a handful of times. CDR3 in amino acids: CSVGKVAETQYF. The CDR3 DNA is TGCAGCGTTGGCAAGGTCGCGGAGACCCAGTACTTC. The J gene is TRBJ2-5, the V gene TRBV29-1; D is undetermined. Germline values: CDR1 SQVTM, CDR2 ANQGSEA. The CDR3 runs 12 residues. V shed 4 bases and J shed 5 bases, with 11 bases lying between them.

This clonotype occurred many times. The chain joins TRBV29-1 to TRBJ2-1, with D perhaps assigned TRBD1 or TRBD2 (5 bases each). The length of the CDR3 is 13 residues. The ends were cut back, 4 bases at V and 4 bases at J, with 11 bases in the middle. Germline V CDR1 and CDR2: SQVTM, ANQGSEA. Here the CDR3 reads CSVVRAGYNEQFF. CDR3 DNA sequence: TGCAGCGTTGTCAGGGCGGGTTACAATGAGCAGTTCTTC.

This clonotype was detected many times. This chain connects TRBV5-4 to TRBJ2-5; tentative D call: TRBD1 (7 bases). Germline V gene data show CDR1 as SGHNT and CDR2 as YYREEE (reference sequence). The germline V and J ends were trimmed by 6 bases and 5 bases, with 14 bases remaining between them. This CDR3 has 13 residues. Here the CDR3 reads CASNRQGGETQYF. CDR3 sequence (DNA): TGTGCCAGCAACCGACAGGGAGGCGAGACCCAGTACTTC.

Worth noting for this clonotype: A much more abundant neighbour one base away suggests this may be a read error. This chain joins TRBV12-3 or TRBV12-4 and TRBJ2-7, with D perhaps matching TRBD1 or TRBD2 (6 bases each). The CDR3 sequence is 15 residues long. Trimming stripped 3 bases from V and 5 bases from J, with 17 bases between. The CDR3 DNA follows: TGTGCCAGCAGTTTTCCGGGACTGGGGGCTAACGAGCAGTACTTC. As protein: CASSFPGLGANEQYF.

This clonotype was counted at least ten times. The CDR3, as DNA: TGCAGTGCAAGGGGGGTGGGGGAGCTGTTTTTT. This sequence encodes CSARGVGELFF. V and J are TRBV20-1 and TRBJ2-2; D could derive from TRBD1 or TRBD2 (6 bases each). Germline V gives CDR1 DFQATT, CDR2 SNEGSKA (reference sequence). V was cut by 6 bases and J by 8 bases, with 10 bases left in between. The CDR3 length is 11 residues.

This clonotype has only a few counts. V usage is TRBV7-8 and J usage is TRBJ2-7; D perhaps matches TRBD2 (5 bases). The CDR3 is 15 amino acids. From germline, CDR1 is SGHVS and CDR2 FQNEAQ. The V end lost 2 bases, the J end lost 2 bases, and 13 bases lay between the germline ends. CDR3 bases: TGTGCCAGCAGCTTAAGGCCGGGGAACACCTACGAGCAGTACTTC. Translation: CASSLRPGNTYEQYF.

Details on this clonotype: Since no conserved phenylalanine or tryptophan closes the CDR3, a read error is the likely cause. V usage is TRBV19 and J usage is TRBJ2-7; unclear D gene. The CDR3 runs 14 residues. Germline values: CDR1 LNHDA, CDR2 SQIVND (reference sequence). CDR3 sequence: CASSTGPGVYKQYL. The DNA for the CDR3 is TGTGCCAGTAGTACCGGACCGGGCGTCTACAAGCAGTACCTC.

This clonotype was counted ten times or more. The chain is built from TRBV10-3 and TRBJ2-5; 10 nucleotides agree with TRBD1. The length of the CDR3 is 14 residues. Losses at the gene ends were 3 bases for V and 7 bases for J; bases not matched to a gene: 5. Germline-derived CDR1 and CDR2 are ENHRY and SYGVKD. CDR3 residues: CAISEGDRGWTQYF. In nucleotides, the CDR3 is TGTGCCATCAGTGAAGGGGACAGGGGTTGGACCCAGTACTTC.

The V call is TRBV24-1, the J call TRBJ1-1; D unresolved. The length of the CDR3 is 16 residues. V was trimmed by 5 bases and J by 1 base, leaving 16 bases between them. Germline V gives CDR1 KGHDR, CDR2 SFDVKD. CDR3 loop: CATSAGDSTKNTEAFF. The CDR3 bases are TGTGCCACCAGTGCTGGGGATAGTACCAAGAACACTGAAGCTTTCTTT.

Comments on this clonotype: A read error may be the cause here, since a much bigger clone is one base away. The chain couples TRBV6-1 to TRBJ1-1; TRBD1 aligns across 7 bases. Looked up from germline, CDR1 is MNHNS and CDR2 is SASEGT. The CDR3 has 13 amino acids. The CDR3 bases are TGTGCCAGCAGACCAACAGGGGTAACTGAAGCTCTCTTT. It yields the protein CASRPTGVTEALF.

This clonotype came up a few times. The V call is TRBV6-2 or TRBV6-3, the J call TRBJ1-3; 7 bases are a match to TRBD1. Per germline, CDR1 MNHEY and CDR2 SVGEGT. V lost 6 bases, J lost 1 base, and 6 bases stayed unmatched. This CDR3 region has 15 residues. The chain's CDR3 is CASRQRTGSGNTIYF. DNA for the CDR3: TGTGCCAGCAGGCAGAGGACAGGTTCTGGAAACACCATATATTTT.

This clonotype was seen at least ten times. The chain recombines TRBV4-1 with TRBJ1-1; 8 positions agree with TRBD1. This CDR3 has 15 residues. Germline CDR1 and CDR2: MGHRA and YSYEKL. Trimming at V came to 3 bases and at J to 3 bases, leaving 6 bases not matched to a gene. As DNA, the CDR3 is TGCGCCAGCAGCCAGCGTACAGGGGGGGACACTGAAGCTTTCTTT. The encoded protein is CASSQRTGGDTEAFF.

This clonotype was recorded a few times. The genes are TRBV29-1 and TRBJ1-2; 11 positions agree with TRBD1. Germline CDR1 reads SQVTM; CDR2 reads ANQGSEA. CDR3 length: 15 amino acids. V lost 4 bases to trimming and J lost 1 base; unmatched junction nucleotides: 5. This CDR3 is CSVVRGTGGNYGYTF. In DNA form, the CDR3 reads TGCAGCGTTGTCCGTGGGACAGGGGGTAACTATGGCTACACCTTC.

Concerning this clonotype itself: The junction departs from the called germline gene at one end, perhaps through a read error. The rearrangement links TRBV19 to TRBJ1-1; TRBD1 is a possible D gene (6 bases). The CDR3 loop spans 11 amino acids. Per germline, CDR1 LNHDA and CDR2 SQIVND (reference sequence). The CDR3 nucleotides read TGTGCCAGTAGTCCCCGGACAGTGAACTCATTT. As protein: CASSPRTVNSF.

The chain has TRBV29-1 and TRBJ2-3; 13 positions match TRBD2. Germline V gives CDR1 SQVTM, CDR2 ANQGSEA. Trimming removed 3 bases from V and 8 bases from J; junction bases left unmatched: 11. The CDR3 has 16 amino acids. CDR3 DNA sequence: TGCAGCGTTGAGGGCCCCGGGACTAGCGGGGCCCTTACGCAGTATTTT. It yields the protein CSVEGPGTSGALTQYF.

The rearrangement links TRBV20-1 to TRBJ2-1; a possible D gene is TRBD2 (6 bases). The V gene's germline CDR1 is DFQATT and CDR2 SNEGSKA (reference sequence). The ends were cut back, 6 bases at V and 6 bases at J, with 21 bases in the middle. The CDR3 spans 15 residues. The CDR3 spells CSASPPRLVRNEQFF. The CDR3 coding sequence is TGCAGTGCCTCCCCGCCAAGACTAGTTCGCAATGAGCAGTTCTTC.

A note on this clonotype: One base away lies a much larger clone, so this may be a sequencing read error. CDR3 bases: TGTGCCAGCAGCTTCTTACGGGTCACAGATACGCAGTATTTT. Protein: CASSFLRVTDTQYF. The V call is TRBV7-2, the J call TRBJ2-3, with D hard to call. From germline, CDR1 is SGHTA and CDR2 FQGNSA. This CDR3 has 14 amino acids. Trimming took off 3 bases at V and 2 bases at J, with 9 bases between the two ends.

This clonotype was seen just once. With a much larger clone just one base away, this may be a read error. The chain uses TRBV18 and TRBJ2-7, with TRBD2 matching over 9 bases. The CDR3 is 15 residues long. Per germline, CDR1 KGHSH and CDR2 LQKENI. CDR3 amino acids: CASSRSGGDAYGQYF. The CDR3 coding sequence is TGTGCCAGCTCCCGTAGCGGGGGTGACGCCTACGGGCAGTACTTC.

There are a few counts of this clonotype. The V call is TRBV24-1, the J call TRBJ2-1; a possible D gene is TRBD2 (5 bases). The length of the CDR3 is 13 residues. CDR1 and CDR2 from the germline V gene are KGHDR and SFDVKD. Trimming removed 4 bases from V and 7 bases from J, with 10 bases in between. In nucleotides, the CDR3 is TGTGCCACCAGTGACTCACAGCGGAATGAGCAGTTCTTC. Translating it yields CATSDSQRNEQFF.